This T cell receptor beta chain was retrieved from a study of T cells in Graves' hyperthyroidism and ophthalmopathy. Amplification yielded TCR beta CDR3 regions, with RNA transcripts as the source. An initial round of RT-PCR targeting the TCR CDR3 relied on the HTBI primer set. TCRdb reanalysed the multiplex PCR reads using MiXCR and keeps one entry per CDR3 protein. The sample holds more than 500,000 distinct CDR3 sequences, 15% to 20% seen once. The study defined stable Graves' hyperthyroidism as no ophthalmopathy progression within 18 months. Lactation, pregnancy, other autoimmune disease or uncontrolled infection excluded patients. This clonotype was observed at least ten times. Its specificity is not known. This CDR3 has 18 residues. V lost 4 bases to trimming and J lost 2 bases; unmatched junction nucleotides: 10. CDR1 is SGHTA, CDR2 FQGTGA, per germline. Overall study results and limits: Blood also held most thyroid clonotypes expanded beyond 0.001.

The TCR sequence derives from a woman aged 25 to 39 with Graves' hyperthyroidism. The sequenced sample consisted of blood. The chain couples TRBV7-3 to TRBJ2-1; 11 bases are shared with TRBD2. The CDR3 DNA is TGTGCCAGCAGCTCGCCGACTAGCGGGAACCCACCCTACAATGAGCAGTTCTTC. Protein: CASSSPTSGNPPYNEQFF. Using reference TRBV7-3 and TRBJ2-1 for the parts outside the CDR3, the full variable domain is GAGVSQTPSNKVTEKGKYVELRCDPISGHTALYWYRQSLGQGPEFLIYFQGTGAADDSGLPNDRFFAVRPEGSVSTLKIQRTERGDSAVYLCASSSPTSGNPPYNEQFFGPGTRLTVL.